Listed below are T cell receptor beta chains from one sample, sequenced in a study of immunodeficiency. Using immunoSEQ multiplex PCR, the repertoire was profiled, and TCRdb retains in-frame clones only, with some absent. The sample contains around 3,500 clones, about nine tenths of which appear only once. Sequencing was done on a sample of CD8+ T cells from blood. All receptors come from a human donor in good health. Each CDR3 is given with its conserved first and last residue. A D gene is named only where the DNA matches it firmly. Size is stated for part of the rows, as once, few or many counts, or as a class when the clone is expanded.

CDR3nt | CDR3aa | j_gene | abundance | v_gene | d_gene
TGCAGCGTTGAAGAGACAGGGGACTCCCACTATGGCTACACCTTC | CSVEETGDSHYGYTF | TRBJ1-2 | - | TRBV29-1 | TRBD1
TGTGCCAGTAGTATGACTAGCGGGCTAGGCTCCTACAATGAGCAGTTCTTC | CASSMTSGLGSYNEQFF | TRBJ2-1 | - | TRBV19 | TRBD2
TGTGCCAGCAGCGCCTTCGCGGGGGGACCCCCCGGGGAGCTGTTTTTT | CASSAFAGGPPGELFF | TRBJ2-2 | once | TRBV5-5 | TRBD2
TGTGCCAGCAGCGGGGACGGGAGTTACGCAGATACGCAGTATTTT | CASSGDGSYADTQYF | TRBJ2-3 | - | TRBV9 | -
TGTGCCATCAGTGAGTCCCTCTGGGGGGGAGCTTTCTTT | CAISESLWGGAFF | TRBJ1-1 | - | TRBV10-3 | -
TGTGCCAGTAGCACCGGGACAGGATCTGAAGCTTTCTTT | CASSTGTGSEAFF | TRBJ1-1 | - | TRBV19 | TRBD1
TGTGCCAGTAGTCCCGACAGGGTAAGAGATGGCTACACCTTC | CASSPDRVRDGYTF | TRBJ1-2 | - | TRBV19 | TRBD1
TGTGCCAGCAGCTCCTACAATGAGCAGTTCTTC | CASSSYNEQFF | TRBJ2-1 | - | TRBV28 | -
TGTGCCAGTAGTGACTCGTGGGCGACTAGCGGGGGGTCCTACAATGAGCAGTTCTTC | CASSDSWATSGGSYNEQFF | TRBJ2-1 | - | TRBV19 | TRBD2
TGTGCCCGCAGCGCGGGGGGGGACAGGGGCCACGAGCAGTACTTC | CARSAGGDRGHEQYF | TRBJ2-7 | once | TRBV9 | -
TGTGCCAGCAGTTTAGCAACCGGGACTAGCGGCTCCGGGGAGCTGTTTTTT | CASSLATGTSGSGELFF | TRBJ2-2 | - | TRBV28 | TRBD2
TGTGCCAGCAGCACGGGGACAGGGGGCTCCCTTGGGGGCTACACCTTC | CASSTGTGGSLGGYTF | TRBJ1-2 | - | TRBV5-4 | TRBD1
TGTGCCAGCAGCTTAGGATCGCAGGATGGCTACACCTTC | CASSLGSQDGYTF | TRBJ1-2 | - | TRBV7-9 | -
TGTGCCAGCAGCTTCGGTCCGCAGGCAGCCTACGAGCAGTACTTC | CASSFGPQAAYEQYF | TRBJ2-7 | - | TRBV7-2 | -
TGTGCCAGCAGCGCTAAGGGACAGGGTTTCTATGGCTACACCTTC | CASSAKGQGFYGYTF | TRBJ1-2 | - | TRBV9 | TRBD1
TGTGCCAGCAGTGTCAAGTCCACTGAAGCTTTCTTT | CASSVKSTEAFF | TRBJ1-1 | - | TRBV2 | -
TGCGCCAGCAGCCAGATAGGAAACACTGAAGCTTTCTTT | CASSQIGNTEAFF | TRBJ1-1 | - | TRBV4-1 | -
TGTGCCATCCAGGAAGACGACTCTGGAAACACCATATATTTT | CAIQEDDSGNTIYF | TRBJ1-3 | once | TRBV10-3 | -
TGTGCTAGCAGCCTCTTGGATGGCCCCACAGATACGCAGTATTTT | CASSLLDGPTDTQYF | TRBJ2-3 | - | TRBV7-7 | -
TGTGCCAGCAGTGAAACTAGCCCCCAAGAGACCCAGTACTTC | CASSETSPQETQYF | TRBJ2-5 | - | TRBV6-1 | -
TGTGCCAGTTACGACGGTGCCGACATGAACACTGAAGCTTTCTTT | CASYDGADMNTEAFF | TRBJ1-1 | few | TRBV19 | -
TGTGCCAGCACTGGACTAGCGGGAGCGGGCAACGAGCAGTACTTC | CASTGLAGAGNEQYF | TRBJ2-7 | - | TRBV2 | TRBD2
TGTGCCAGCAGTCCGTGGGGAACCTCCCGGGACAGGACGGGCAATCAGCCCCAGCATTTT | CASSPWGTSRDRTGNQPQHF | TRBJ1-5 | - | TRBV6-6 | TRBD1
TGTGCCAGCAGCGCTACCGGGACAGGCTACGAGCAGTACTTC | CASSATGTGYEQYF | TRBJ2-7 | - | TRBV9 | TRBD1
TGTGCCAGCAGCTTGCGGGGGCCGAACACCGGGGAGCTGTTTTTT | CASSLRGPNTGELFF | TRBJ2-2 | - | TRBV7-9 | -
TGTGCCACATCGACAGGGTCGAGCGATGGCTACACCTTC | CATSTGSSDGYTF | TRBJ1-2 | - | TRBV10-3 | TRBD1
TGTGCCAGCAGCTTAATTACGGGGTCTGGGGCCAACGTCCTGACTTTC | CASSLITGSGANVLTF | TRBJ2-6 | - | TRBV7-9 | -
TGCAGTGCTAGCTCCCTAGCTACCGAGTTCTTC | CSASSLATEFF | TRBJ2-1 | - | TRBV20-1 | -
TGTGCCAGCAGCCCAAGGGAGGGAGACGGACAAGAGACCCAGTACTTC | CASSPREGDGQETQYF | TRBJ2-5 | once | TRBV2 | TRBD2
TGCGCCAGCAGCTTGGCGGGAGTAGATAATTCACCCCTCCACTTT | CASSLAGVDNSPLHF | TRBJ1-6 | few | TRBV5-1 | -
TGTGCCAGCAGTTTAGGGACTAGCGACGAGCAGTACTTC | CASSLGTSDEQYF | TRBJ2-7 | - | TRBV28 | TRBD2
TGTGCCAGCAGTCAAGCGGGACTAGCTCCCCACGAGCAGTACTTC | CASSQAGLAPHEQYF | TRBJ2-7 | - | TRBV6-1 | TRBD2
TGCGCCAGCAGCTTGTCGCAGGGGGCGCGGTACGAGCAGTACTTC | CASSLSQGARYEQYF | TRBJ2-7 | - | TRBV5-1 | TRBD1
TGTGCCAGCAGCGTAAAGGACAGGGCGGGAGAGACCCAGTACTTC | CASSVKDRAGETQYF | TRBJ2-5 | - | TRBV9 | TRBD1
TGTGCCAGCAGCCAGCGACGGGAGGGGTACTTGGATACGCAGTATTTT | CASSQRREGYLDTQYF | TRBJ2-3 | - | TRBV4-2 | TRBD2
TGTGCCAGCAGCGTCGGCGGAAGTGGCTACACCTTC | CASSVGGSGYTF | TRBJ1-2 | - | TRBV9 | -
TGTGCCAGCAGTCGGACTAGCGGGAGTGACACAGATACGCAGTATTTT | CASSRTSGSDTDTQYF | TRBJ2-3 | - | TRBV28 | TRBD2
TGTGCCAGCAGTCGCGGGAGAAATGAGCAGTTCTTC | CASSRGRNEQFF | TRBJ2-1 | - | TRBV28 | TRBD2
TGTGCCAGCAGCTTGGGGATGTCCTACGAGCAGTACTTC | CASSLGMSYEQYF | TRBJ2-7 | - | TRBV13 | -